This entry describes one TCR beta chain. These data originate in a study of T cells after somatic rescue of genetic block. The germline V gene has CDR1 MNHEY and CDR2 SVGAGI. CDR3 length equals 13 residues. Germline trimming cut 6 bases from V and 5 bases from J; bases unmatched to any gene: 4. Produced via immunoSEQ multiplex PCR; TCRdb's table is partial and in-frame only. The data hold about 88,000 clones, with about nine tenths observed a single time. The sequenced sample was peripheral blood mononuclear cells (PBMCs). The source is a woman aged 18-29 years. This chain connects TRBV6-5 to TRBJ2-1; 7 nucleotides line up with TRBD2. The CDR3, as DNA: TGTGCCAGCAGGGAGCGGGAAAACAATGAGCAGTTCTTC. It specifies CASRERENNEQFF.